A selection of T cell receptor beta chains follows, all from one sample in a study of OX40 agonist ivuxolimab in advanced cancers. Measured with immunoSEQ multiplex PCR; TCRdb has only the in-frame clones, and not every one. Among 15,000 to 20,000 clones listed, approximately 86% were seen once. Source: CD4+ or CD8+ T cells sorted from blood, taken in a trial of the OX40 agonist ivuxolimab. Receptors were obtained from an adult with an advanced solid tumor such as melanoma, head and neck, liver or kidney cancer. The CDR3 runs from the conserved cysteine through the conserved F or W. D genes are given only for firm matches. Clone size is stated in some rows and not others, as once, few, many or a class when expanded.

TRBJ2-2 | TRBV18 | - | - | CASSPRTEAGELFF | TGTGCCAGCTCACCCCGGACGGAGGCCGGGGAGCTGTTTTTT
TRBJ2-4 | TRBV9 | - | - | CASSVTQAGIQYF | TGTGCCAGCAGCGTCACGCAGGCAGGGATTCAGTACTTC
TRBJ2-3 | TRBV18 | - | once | CASSPTRPSTDTQYF | TGTGCCAGCTCCCCCACGAGACCTAGCACAGATACGCAGTATTTT
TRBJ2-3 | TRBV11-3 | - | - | CASRLTPDTQYF | TGTGCCAGCAGGTTGACTCCAGATACGCAGTATTTT
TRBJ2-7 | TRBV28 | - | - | CASRGMGGVHEQYF | TGTGCCAGCAGGGGGATGGGGGGAGTCCACGAGCAGTACTTC
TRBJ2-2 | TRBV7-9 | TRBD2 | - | CASSFRDSGYTGELFF | TGTGCCAGCAGCTTCCGGGATAGCGGGTACACCGGGGAGCTGTTTTTT
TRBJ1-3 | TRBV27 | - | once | CASSLSIGNTIYF | TGTGCCAGCAGTTTATCAATTGGAAACACCATATATTTT
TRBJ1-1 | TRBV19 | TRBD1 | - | CASSIVAQGGTEAFF | TGTGCCAGTAGTATAGTTGCCCAGGGGGGCACTGAAGCTTTCTTT
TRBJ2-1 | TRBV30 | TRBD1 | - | CAWSKTGGYNEQFF | TGTGCCTGGAGTAAGACAGGGGGTTACAATGAGCAGTTCTTC
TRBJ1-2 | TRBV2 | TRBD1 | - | CASSGQGASYGYTF | TGTGCCAGCAGTGGACAGGGGGCAAGCTATGGCTACACCTTC
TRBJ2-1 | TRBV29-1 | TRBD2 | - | CSVDPREGSYNEQFF | TGCAGCGTTGACCCGCGGGAGGGCTCCTACAATGAGCAGTTCTTC
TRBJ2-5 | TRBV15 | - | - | CATSRDRGTQYF | TGTGCCACCAGCAGAGATCGTGGGACCCAGTACTTC
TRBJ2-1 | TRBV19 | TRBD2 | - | CASSILTSGRSNEQFF | TGTGCCAGTAGTATCTTGACTAGCGGGAGGTCTAATGAGCAGTTCTTC
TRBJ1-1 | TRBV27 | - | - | CASSLVGRATEAFF | TGTGCCAGCAGTTTAGTGGGGAGGGCGACTGAAGCTTTCTTT
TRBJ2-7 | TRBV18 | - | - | CASSPTDSFYEQYF | TGTGCCAGCTCACCCACGGACAGTTTCTACGAGCAGTACTTC
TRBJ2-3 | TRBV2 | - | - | CASSSETFHTQYF | TGTGCCAGCAGTTCCGAGACATTTCATACGCAGTATTTT
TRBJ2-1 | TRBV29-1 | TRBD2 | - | CSVPRGSGSSYNEQFF | TGCAGCGTTCCCCGAGGAAGCGGGAGCTCCTACAATGAGCAGTTCTTC
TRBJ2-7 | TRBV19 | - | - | CASSTAGEAGSYEQYF | TGTGCCAGTAGCACCGCAGGGGAAGCGGGTTCCTACGAGCAGTACTTC
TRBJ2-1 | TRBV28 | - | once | CASSFSYNEQFF | TGTGCCAGCAGTTTTTCCTACAATGAGCAGTTCTTC
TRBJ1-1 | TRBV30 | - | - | CAWSGIWENTEAFF | TGTGCCTGGAGTGGTATTTGGGAAAACACTGAAGCTTTCTTT
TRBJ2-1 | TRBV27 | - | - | CASSLSTKGWQFF | TGTGCCAGCAGTTTATCGACGAAAGGGTGGCAGTTCTTC
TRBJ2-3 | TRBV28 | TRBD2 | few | CASSPPSGSSTDTQYF | TGTGCCAGCAGTCCACCTAGCGGGTCTAGCACAGATACGCAGTATTTT
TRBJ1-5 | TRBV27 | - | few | CASSNFSNQPQHF | TGTGCCAGCTCGAACTTTAGCAATCAGCCCCAGCATTTT
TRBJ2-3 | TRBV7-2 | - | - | CASSPWLGDTQYF | TGTGCCAGCAGCCCATGGCTGGGAGATACGCAGTATTTT
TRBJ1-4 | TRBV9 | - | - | CASSVGQGWGEKLFF | TGTGCCAGCAGCGTAGGTCAGGGGTGGGGTGAAAAACTGTTTTTT
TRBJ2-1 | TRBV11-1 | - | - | CASSSTYNEQFF | TGTGCCAGCAGCTCCACCTACAATGAGCAGTTCTTC
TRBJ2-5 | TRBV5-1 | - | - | CASSSGSFQETQYF | TGCGCCAGCAGCTCAGGGTCCTTCCAAGAGACCCAGTACTTC
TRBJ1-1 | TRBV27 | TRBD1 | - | CASRDMGTANTEAFF | TGTGCCAGCAGGGACATGGGGACAGCTAACACTGAAGCTTTCTTT